The 21 T cell receptor beta chains reported below all come from one sample, sequenced in a study of early T cells in non-severe SARS-CoV-2 infection. TCRdb fed the 5' RACE reads into MiXCR, producing one record per CDR3 protein. This table holds more than 80,000 distinct CDR3 sequences, more than 9.5% found once. Sequenced material: whole blood. Every receptor here comes from an adult who was a healthcare worker with PCR-confirmed SARS-CoV-2 infection or an uninfected control (not recorded which).

This clonotype was seen only a few times. J is TRBJ2-7 and V is TRBV2; D gene unclear. CDR3 size: 10 residues. CDR1 is SNHLY and CDR2 is FYNNEI in the germline V gene. Trimming pared 11 bases from V and 5 bases from J, leaving 10 bases between. The CDR3 DNA reads as TGTGCCGGGTCCAGGCACGAGCAGTACTTC. This gives the protein CAGSRHEQYF.

This clonotype was seen at least ten times. This CDR3 reads CASSQRPGGGGASSKNIQYF. The CDR3 nucleotides are TGTGCCAGCAGCCAAAGGCCAGGTGGCGGGGGGGCCTCGAGCAAAAACATTCAGTACTTC. This sequence joins TRBV14 and TRBJ2-4; 9 bases are shared with TRBD2. Germline V lookup: CDR1 SGHDN, CDR2 FVKESK. J was trimmed by 3 bases and V by 2 bases; bases with no gene match: 17. The CDR3 consists of 20 residues.

This clonotype was observed many times. The rearrangement joins TRBV2 to TRBJ1-5; D unclear. Germline CDR1 and CDR2: SNHLY and FYNNEI. Trimming shortened V by 4 bases and J by 2 bases, and 15 bases separated the two germline ends. CDR3 length equals 16 residues. The CDR3: CASSVRFLDGNQPQHF. In DNA, the CDR3 is TGTGCCAGCAGTGTTAGATTTCTAGATGGCAATCAGCCCCAGCATTTT.

This clonotype was recorded many times. The chain is built from TRBV9 and TRBJ2-1, with 15 positions matching TRBD2. CDR3 length: 17 amino acids. The ends lost 3 bases at V and 8 bases at J; junction bases unmatched: 9. Looked up from germline, CDR1 is SGDLS and CDR2 is YYNGEE. CDR3 DNA: TGTGCCAGCAGCGGACCGGGACTAGCGGGAGGAGGGTATGAGCAGTTCTTC. Its translation is CASSGPGLAGGGYEQFF.

This clonotype came up many times. The chain couples TRBV6-6 to TRBJ2-1, with 9 positions matching TRBD2. The CDR3 sequence is 15 residues long. Germline trimming cut 0 bases from V and 7 bases from J; bases unmatched to any gene: 4. From germline, CDR1 is MNHNY and CDR2 SVGAGI (reference sequence). CDR3 DNA sequence: TGTGCCAGCAGTTACTCGGCGGGGGGGCTGAATGAGCAGTTCTTC. Amino acids: CASSYSAGGLNEQFF.

This clonotype came up many times. The chain uses TRBV19 and TRBJ2-1, with 12 bases matching TRBD1. V was pared by 7 bases and J by 8 bases, with 9 bases of the junction left unmatched. The CDR3 consists of 15 residues. Germline values: CDR1 LNHDA, CDR2 SQIVND (reference sequence). The CDR3, as DNA: TGTGCCAGTACCCTGGTGGGGACAGGGGGCCATGAGCAGTTCTTC. It codes for CASTLVGTGGHEQFF.

The chain recombines TRBV15 with TRBJ2-7; 9 bases agree with TRBD1. The germline V gene has CDR1 LNHNV and CDR2 YYDKDF (reference sequence). CDR3 size: 14 residues. Trimming at V came to 7 bases and at J to 1 base, leaving 5 bases not matched to a gene. CDR3 nucleotide sequence: TGTGCCACCAAGGGGACAGGGCTGTCCTACGAGCAGTACTTC. Translation: CATKGTGLSYEQYF.

The table lists this clonotype with a few counts. J is TRBJ2-7 and V is TRBV28, with unresolved D. Germline V gene sequence: CDR1 MDHEN, CDR2 SYDVKM. Trimming cost V 6 bases and J 7 bases, with 19 bases left between them. The length of the CDR3 is 14 residues. CDR3 coding DNA: TGTGCCAGCAGGGATAACCAAGGAGCGAATGAGCAGTACTTC. Translated, it gives CASRDNQGANEQYF.

In this sample, this clonotype turned up a few times. This chain uses TRBV2 with TRBJ2-5; D is perhaps TRBD1 or TRBD2 (5 bases each). Between the trimmed V and J ends, which lost 6 bases and 2 bases, there was a span of 16 bases. Germline V gene data show CDR1 as SNHLY and CDR2 as FYNNEI. The CDR3 has 15 residues. This CDR3 is CASSQTARGQETQYF. The DNA for the CDR3 is TGTGCCAGCAGCCAGACAGCGAGGGGACAAGAGACCCAGTACTTC.

This chain links TRBV29-1 with TRBJ1-1; 7 nucleotides match TRBD1. CDR3 length equals 17 residues. CDR1 SQVTM and CDR2 ANQGSEA come from the germline V gene. J gave up 0 bases and V 4 bases, and 14 bases lay outside the gene matches. The CDR3 loop is CSVAQGVVPGLNTEAFF. CDR3 coding DNA: TGCAGCGTTGCCCAGGGGGTGGTCCCGGGGTTGAACACTGAAGCTTTCTTT. The full variable domain, its missing parts supplied by reference TRBV29-1 and TRBJ1-1, is SAVISQKPSRDICQRGTSLTIQCQVDSQVTMMFWYRQQPGQSLTLIATANQGSEATYESGFVIDKFPISRPNLTFSTLTVSNMSPEDSSIYLCSVAQGVVPGLNTEAFFGQGTRLTVV.

This clonotype was seen a handful of times. The V gene is TRBV29-1, the J gene TRBJ1-1; D is undetermined. Trimming removed 6 bases from V and 0 bases from J, with 5 bases in between. The CDR3 sequence is 11 residues long. Per germline, CDR1 SQVTM and CDR2 ANQGSEA. The CDR3 sequence is CSVGMNTEAFF. DNA for the CDR3: TGCAGCGTGGGTATGAACACTGAAGCTTTCTTT.

This clonotype has at least ten counts. The V gene is TRBV6-6, the J gene TRBJ1-1, with D possibly being TRBD1 (5 bases). The CDR3 has 14 residues. V shed 4 bases and J shed 5 bases, with 14 bases lying between them. The germline CDR1 and CDR2 sequences are MNHNY and SVGAGI (reference sequence). CDR3 amino acids: CASSLRTGGTEAFF. CDR3 nucleotide sequence: TGTGCCAGCAGTTTACGGACTGGGGGAACTGAAGCTTTCTTT.

J is TRBJ2-1 and V is TRBV11-2; no clear D. CDR1 is SGHAT and CDR2 is FQNNGV in the germline V gene. V dropped 2 bases and J dropped 10 bases, with 9 bases sitting between them. The CDR3 consists of 12 residues. CDR3 bases: TGTGCCAGCAGCTTACTTAGGAAAGAGCAGTTCTTC. It codes for CASSLLRKEQFF.

This clonotype was seen repeatedly, ten times or more. The chain links TRBV18 to TRBJ2-1; no clear D. Germline loops: CDR1 KGHSH, CDR2 LQKENI. Trimming removed 4 bases from V and 8 bases from J, with 12 bases in between. The CDR3 length is 13 residues. Here the CDR3 reads CASSLRTSDEQFF. For the CDR3, the DNA is TGTGCCAGCTCACTCAGAACCTCCGATGAGCAGTTCTTC.

The chain combines TRBV29-1 with TRBJ2-5, with 9 bases identical to TRBD2. After removal of 7 bases from V and 1 base from J, the junction contained 4 bases not matched to a gene. This CDR3 comprises 13 residues. Looked up from germline, CDR1 is SQVTM and CDR2 is ANQGSEA. CDR3 loop: CSALTSGQETQYF. DNA of the CDR3: TGCAGCGCCCTGACTAGCGGCCAAGAGACCCAGTACTTC.

The chain carries TRBV6-6 and TRBJ2-3; no definite D call. Germline V gives CDR1 MNHNY, CDR2 SVGAGI (reference sequence). The CDR3 has 13 amino acids. V gave up 0 bases and J gave up 7 bases, with 8 bases separating them. The CDR3 loop reads CASSYSAAHTQYF. CDR3 DNA: TGTGCCAGCAGTTACTCGGCAGCCCATACGCAGTATTTT.

The chain links TRBV20-1 to TRBJ2-3, with 7 bases identical to TRBD1. Germline trimming cut 7 bases from V and 5 bases from J; bases unmatched to any gene: 9. This CDR3 comprises 13 residues. CDR1 DFQATT and CDR2 SNEGSKA come from the germline V gene (reference sequence). CDR3 DNA sequence: TGCAGTGTACAGGGGCGCAAGGTAGATACGCAGTATTTT. This codes for CSVQGRKVDTQYF.

This clonotype was found a few times. The chain combines TRBV3-1 with TRBJ2-2, with a possible D match to TRBD2 (6 bases). The V gene lost 3 bases and the J gene lost 7 bases, with 15 bases spanning the gap. Germline V gives CDR1 LGHDT, CDR2 YNNKEL (reference sequence). The CDR3 has 15 amino acids. CDR3: CASSHWHRGDGELFF. The CDR3 DNA reads as TGTGCCAGCAGCCATTGGCACCGCGGGGACGGGGAGCTGTTTTTT.

CDR3 nucleotide sequence: TGCAGTGCTAGGGCCGGGACTAGCGGGGGCCCGACGCAGTATTTT. Protein sequence: CSARAGTSGGPTQYF. J is TRBJ2-3 and V is TRBV20-1; 14 bases line up with TRBD2. The germline V gene has CDR1 DFQATT and CDR2 SNEGSKA (reference sequence). V gave up 3 bases and J gave up 9 bases; unmatched junction bases: 8. CDR3 size: 15 residues.

This clonotype was counted ten times or more. This chain uses TRBV12-3 or TRBV12-4 with TRBJ1-5; D remains unclear. CDR3 length: 14 residues. Trimming took off 1 base at V and 5 bases at J, with 9 bases between the two ends. DNA of the CDR3: TGTGCCAGCAGTTTAGTCGGTATTGATCAGCCCCAGCATTTT. Protein sequence: CASSLVGIDQPQHF.

This clonotype was observed at least ten times. DNA of the CDR3: TGCAGTGCTAGAGATCGGGACCTGAACACTGAAGCTTTCTTT. It is translated as CSARDRDLNTEAFF. This chain links TRBV20-1 with TRBJ1-1; D possibly corresponds to TRBD1 (5 bases). The CDR3 has 14 residues. V was trimmed by 0 bases and J by 0 bases, leaving 8 bases between them. In germline, CDR1 is DFQATT, CDR2 SNEGSKA (reference sequence).